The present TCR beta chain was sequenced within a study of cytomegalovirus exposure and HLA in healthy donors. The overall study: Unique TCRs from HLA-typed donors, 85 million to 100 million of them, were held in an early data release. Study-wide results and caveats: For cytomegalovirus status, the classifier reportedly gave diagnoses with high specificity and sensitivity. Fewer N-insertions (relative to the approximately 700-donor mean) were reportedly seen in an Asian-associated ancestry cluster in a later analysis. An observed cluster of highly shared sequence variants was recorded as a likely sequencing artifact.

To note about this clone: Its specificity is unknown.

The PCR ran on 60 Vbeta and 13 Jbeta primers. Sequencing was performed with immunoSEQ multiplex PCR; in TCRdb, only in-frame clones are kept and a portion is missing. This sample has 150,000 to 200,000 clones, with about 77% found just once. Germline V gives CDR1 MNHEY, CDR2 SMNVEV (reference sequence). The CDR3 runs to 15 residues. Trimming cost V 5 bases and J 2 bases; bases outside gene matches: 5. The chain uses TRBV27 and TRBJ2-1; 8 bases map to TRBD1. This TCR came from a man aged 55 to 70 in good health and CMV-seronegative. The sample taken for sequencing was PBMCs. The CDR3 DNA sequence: TGTGCCAGCAGTCAGGACAGGGCGACCTACAATGAGCAGTTCTTC. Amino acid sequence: CASSQDRATYNEQFF.